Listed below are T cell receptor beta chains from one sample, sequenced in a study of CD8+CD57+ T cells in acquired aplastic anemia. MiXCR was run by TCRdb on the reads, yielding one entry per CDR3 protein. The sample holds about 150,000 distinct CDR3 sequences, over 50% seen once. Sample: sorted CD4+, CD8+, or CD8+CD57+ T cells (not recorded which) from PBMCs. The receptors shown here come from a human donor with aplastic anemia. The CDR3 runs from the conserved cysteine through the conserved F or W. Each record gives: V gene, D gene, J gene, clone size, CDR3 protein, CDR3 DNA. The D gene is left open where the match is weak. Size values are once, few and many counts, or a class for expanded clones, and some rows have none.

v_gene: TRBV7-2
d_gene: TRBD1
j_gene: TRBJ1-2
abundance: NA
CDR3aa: CASSTRQGAKNGYTF
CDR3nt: TGTGCCAGCAGCACCCGACAGGGGGCGAAAAATGGCTACACCTTC

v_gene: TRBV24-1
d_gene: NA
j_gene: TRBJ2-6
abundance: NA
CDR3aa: CATSETGSGANVLTF
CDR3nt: TGTGCCACCAGTGAAACAGGGTCTGGGGCCAACGTCCTGACTTTC

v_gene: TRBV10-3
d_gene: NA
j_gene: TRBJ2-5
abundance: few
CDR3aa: CAISESDFREQETQYF
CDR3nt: TGTGCCATCAGTGAGTCAGACTTCAGGGAACAAGAGACCCAGTACTTC

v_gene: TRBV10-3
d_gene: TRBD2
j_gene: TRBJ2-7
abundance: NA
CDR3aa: CAISEVAGSSYEQYF
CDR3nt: TGTGCCATCAGTGAAGTAGCGGGGAGTTCCTACGAGCAGTACTTC

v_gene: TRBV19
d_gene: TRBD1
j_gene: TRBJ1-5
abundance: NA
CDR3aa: CASTRQGYNQPQHF
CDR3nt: TGTGCCAGTACAAGACAGGGGTACAATCAGCCCCAGCATTTT

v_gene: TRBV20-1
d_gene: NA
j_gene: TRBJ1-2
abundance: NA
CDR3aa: CSVTGAGRSGYTF
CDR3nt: TGCAGTGTCACCGGGGCAGGCAGGTCAGGCTACACCTTC

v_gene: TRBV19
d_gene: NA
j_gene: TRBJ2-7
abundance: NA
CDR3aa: CASSSLTYEQYF
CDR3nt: TGTGCCAGTAGTTCTCTAACCTACGAGCAGTACTTC

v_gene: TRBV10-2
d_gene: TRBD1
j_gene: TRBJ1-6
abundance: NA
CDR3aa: CASLGQGIGSYNSPLHF
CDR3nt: TGCGCCAGCCTGGGACAGGGGATAGGGTCCTATAATTCACCCCTCCACTTT

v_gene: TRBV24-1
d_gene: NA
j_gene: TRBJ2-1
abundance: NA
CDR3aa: CATSDVETSYNEQFF
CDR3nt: TGTGCCACCAGTGATGTGGAAACCTCCTACAATGAGCAGTTCTTC

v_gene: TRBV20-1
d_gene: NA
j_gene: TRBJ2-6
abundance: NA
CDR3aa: CSATGSSGANVLTF
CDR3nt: TGCAGTGCTACAGGGTCCTCTGGGGCCAACGTCCTGACTTTC

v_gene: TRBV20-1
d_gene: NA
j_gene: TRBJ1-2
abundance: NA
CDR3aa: CSAPGPGNYGHTF
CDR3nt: TGCAGTGCCCCGGGACCGGGGAACTATGGCCACACCTTC

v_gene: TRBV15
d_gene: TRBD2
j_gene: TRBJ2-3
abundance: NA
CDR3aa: CATSRAGLAITDTQYF
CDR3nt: TGTGCCACCAGCAGAGCTGGACTAGCGATCACAGATACGCAGTATTTT

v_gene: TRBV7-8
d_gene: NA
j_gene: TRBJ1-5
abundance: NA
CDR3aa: CASSFEESNQPQHF
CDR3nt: TGTGCCAGCAGCTTCGAGGAGAGCAATCAGCCCCAGCATTTT

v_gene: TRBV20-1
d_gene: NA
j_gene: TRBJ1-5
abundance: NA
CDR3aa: CSARSKGDWSNQPQHF
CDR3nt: TGCAGTGCTAGATCCAAGGGGGATTGGAGCAATCAGCCCCAGCATTTT

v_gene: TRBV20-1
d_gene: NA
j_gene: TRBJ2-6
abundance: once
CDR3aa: CSARNLGRTF
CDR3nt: TGCAGTGCCAGAAACTTAGGACGGACTTTC

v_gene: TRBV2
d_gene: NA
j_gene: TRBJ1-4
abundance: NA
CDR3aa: CASSEGGGGKLFF
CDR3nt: TGTGCCAGCAGTGAAGGGGGAGGGGGTAAACTGTTTTTT

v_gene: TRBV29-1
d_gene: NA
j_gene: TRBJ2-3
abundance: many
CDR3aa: CSVLLGQARLADTQYF
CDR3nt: TGCAGCGTACTTTTAGGGCAGGCTAGATTGGCAGATACGCAGTATTTT

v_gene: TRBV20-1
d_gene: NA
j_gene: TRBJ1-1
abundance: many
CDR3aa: CSARGRGQMNTEAFF
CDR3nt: TGCAGTGCTAGGGGGCGGGGACAAATGAACACTGAAGCTTTCTTT

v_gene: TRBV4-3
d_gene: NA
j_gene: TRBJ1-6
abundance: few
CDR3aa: CASSQATEWSPLHF
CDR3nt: TGCGCCAGCAGCCAAGCAACGGAATGGTCACCCCTCCACTTT

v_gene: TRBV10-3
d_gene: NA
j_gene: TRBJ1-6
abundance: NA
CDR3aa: CAISEVGLLLHF
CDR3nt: TGTGCCATCAGTGAGGTCGGGTTGCTCCTCCACTTT

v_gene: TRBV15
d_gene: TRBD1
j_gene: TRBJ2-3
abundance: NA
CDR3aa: CATSRDQGASTDTQYF
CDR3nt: TGTGCCACCAGCAGAGATCAGGGGGCGAGCACAGATACGCAGTATTTT

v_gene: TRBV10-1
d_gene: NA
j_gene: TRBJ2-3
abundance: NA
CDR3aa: CASRDGSPDTQYF
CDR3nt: TGTGCCAGCAGGGATGGTAGCCCAGATACGCAGTATTTT

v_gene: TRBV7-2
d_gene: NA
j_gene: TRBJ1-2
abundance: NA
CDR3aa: CASSPTGNYGYTF
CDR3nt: TGTGCCAGCAGCCCCACAGGGAACTATGGCTACACCTTC